This entry describes one T cell receptor beta chain. This table comes from immunoSEQ multiplex PCR, and its TCRdb copy is limited to in-frame clones, with some not included. The table includes fewer than 400,000 clones, more than 75% detected once. This sample is drawn from a study of blood T cell repertoires in COVID-19. Across the whole study: COVID-19 samples, acute and convalescent, were from the United States, Italy and Spain.

The study drew participants aged about 18 to 89 years from some 25 US areas. Allocation to cohorts depended on clinical history reported by the participants. Before being deemed recovered, Cohort 3 donors had two negative PCRs, clearance, or symptom resolution. The germline gives CDR1 LGHDT, CDR2 YNNKEL (reference sequence). The ends lost 4 bases at V and 3 bases at J; junction bases unmatched: 8. The CDR3 runs 16 residues. Sequenced material: PBMCs or T cells enriched from blood (not recorded which). The chain has TRBV3-1 (or the pseudogene TRBV3-2) and TRBJ2-3; TRBD2 matches 9 bases. This sequence was found in a woman between 50 and 59 years old who had recovered from COVID-19. The CDR3 is CASSPGLARGTDTQYF. The CDR3 bases are TGTGCCAGCAGCCCTGGACTAGCGCGGGGGACAGATACGCAGTATTTT.